The 9 T cell receptor beta chains below were found in one sample sequenced in a study of blood T cell repertoires in COVID-19. Generated by immunoSEQ multiplex PCR, the TCRdb table keeps only in-frame clones and is missing some. The sample gives about 200,000 clones, about 88% of which show up once; roughly 19% is in the top ten. The sample consisted of peripheral blood. The receptors were sampled from a man in his forties or fifties with COVID-19, enrolled during active disease.

This clone was recorded a few times. This rearrangement joins TRBV9 to TRBJ2-2; unclear D gene. Germline V gene data show CDR1 as SGDLS and CDR2 as YYNGEE. The CDR3 loop spans 13 amino acids. The V and J ends lost 6 bases and 3 bases respectively, with 9 bases between them. The CDR3 coding sequence is TGTGCCAGCACCAAGCGTGACACCGGGGAGCTGTTTTTT. Amino acid sequence: CASTKRDTGELFF.

The CDR3 loop is CASSMWAEGEPQHF. DNA of the CDR3: TGTGCCAGTAGTATGTGGGCCGAGGGGGAGCCCCAGCATTTT. This sequence joins TRBV19 and TRBJ1-5; D may be TRBD1 (6 bases). This CDR3 contains 14 residues. Trimming took 3 bases from V and 8 from J, leaving 14 bases between them. Germline V gene data show CDR1 as LNHDA and CDR2 as SQIVND (reference sequence).

The V gene is TRBV25-1, the J gene TRBJ2-1; TRBD2 matches at 9 bases. The CDR3 has 15 amino acids. Trimming cost V 9 bases and J 2 bases; bases outside gene matches: 8. Germline V lookup: CDR1 MGHDK, CDR2 SYGVNS. The CDR3 DNA is TGTGCCAGTCTACTTAGCGGGGGCACCTACAATGAGCAGTTCTTC. Amino acids: CASLLSGGTYNEQFF.

The V and J genes are TRBV28 and TRBJ1-1; D is unresolved. The V end was cut by 4 bases, the J end by 5 bases, with 17 bases between. Germline CDR1 reads MDHEN; CDR2 reads SYDVKM. This CDR3 has 15 amino acids. The CDR3 protein is CASSSGSEGRTEAFF. The CDR3 DNA sequence: TGTGCCAGCAGTTCTGGGTCAGAGGGTCGGACTGAAGCTTTCTTT.

The chain couples TRBV18 to TRBJ2-5; TRBD1 agrees at 7 bases. The CDR3 contains 15 residues. The J segment lost 4 bases and the V segment lost 2 bases, leaving 7 bases of the junction unmatched. The germline V gene encodes CDR1 KGHSH and CDR2 LQKENI. The CDR3: CASSPLDRLGETQYF. For the CDR3, the DNA is TGTGCCAGCTCACCATTGGACAGGCTGGGAGAGACCCAGTACTTC.

The gene calls are TRBV27 and TRBJ2-1; 9 positions match TRBD2. Trimming took 6 bases from V and 6 from J; bases not matched to a gene: 6. The germline V gene has CDR1 MNHEY and CDR2 SMNVEV (reference sequence). The CDR3 spans 14 residues. The CDR3 loop reads CASRRLAVINEQFF. CDR3 DNA: TGTGCCAGCAGAAGACTAGCGGTAATCAATGAGCAGTTCTTC.

The chain carries TRBV7-2 and TRBJ2-2; no definite D call. Germline V gene lookup returns CDR1 SGHTA and CDR2 FQGNSA. Trimming left V 1 base short and J 7 bases short, with 13 bases between. The CDR3 loop spans 15 amino acids. In nucleotides, the CDR3 is TGTGCCAGCAGCTTAGTTGGGTATCCGGGCGGGGAGCTGTTTTTT. Amino acid sequence: CASSLVGYPGGELFF.

The CDR3 sequence: CASSLVGPGDYEQYF. The CDR3 bases are TGTGCCAGCAGCTTAGTGGGTCCCGGGGACTACGAGCAGTACTTC. The gene calls are TRBV7-6 and TRBJ2-7, with D possibly TRBD2 on 5 matching bases. V gave up 1 base and J gave up 3 bases, with 13 bases separating them. The length of the CDR3 is 15 residues. Germline V CDR1 and CDR2: SGHVS, FNYEAQ. Using reference TRBV7-6 and TRBJ2-7 for the parts outside the CDR3, the full variable domain is GAGVSQSPRYKVTKRGQDVALRCDPISGHVSLYWYRQALGQGPEFLTYFNYEAQQDKSGLPNDRFSAERPEGSISTLTIQRTEQRDSAMYRCASSLVGPGDYEQYFGPGTRLTVT.

The CDR3 here is CASAPGTSPYNEQFF. DNA for the CDR3: TGTGCCAGTGCCCCCGGGACTAGCCCGTACAATGAGCAGTTCTTC. The gene calls are TRBV19 and TRBJ2-1; 9 positions agree with TRBD2. The CDR3 contains 15 residues. CDR1 LNHDA and CDR2 SQIVND come from the germline V gene (reference sequence). Germline trimming cut 8 bases from V and 4 bases from J; bases unmatched to any gene: 9.